This T cell receptor beta chain appears in the sequencing data of a study of post-analysis software for immune sequencing data. Across the study: The courses of disease that were included comprised relapsing-remitting, secondary progressive and progressive-relapsing multiple sclerosis.

The TCR beta cDNA libraries carried unique molecular identifiers. Roughly 0.5 million cDNA molecules were obtained from approximately 1 to 10 million T cells. MiXCR was run by TCRdb on the PCR reads, yielding one entry per CDR3 protein. The sample contains some 370,000 distinct CDR3 sequences, less than 40% of which appear only once. About this clonotype: The antigen remains undetermined.

The germline V and J ends were trimmed by 3 bases and 1 base, with 10 bases remaining between them. The CDR3 has 15 residues. CDR1 and CDR2 (germline): ENHRY, SYGVKD. Study-wide findings and caveats: Controls showed lower frequencies than patients for four to six TRBV segments, and TRBV5-6, TRBV5-1 and TRBV20-1 were among these. The authors found that F measure strongly co-clustered same-batch samples. Significantly lower normalized Chao1 diversity was found in patients with multiple sclerosis relative to controls.

The clonotype was recovered from a girl aged 5-17 years with multiple sclerosis. The sequencing sample was made of blood. The chain has TRBV10-3 and TRBJ1-5; no firm D call. The CDR3 is CAISERAGSNQPQHF. CDR3 nucleotide sequence: TGTGCCATCAGTGAACGGGCTGGGAGCAATCAGCCCCAGCATTTT.